This T cell receptor (beta chain) was identified in a study of response to subunit inactivated influenza vaccine (dated by TCRdb to the late 2010s). General notes on the study: Deep quantitative profiling of the T cell receptor repertoire was used in the study to follow responses to a trivalent subunit inactivated influenza vaccine. Study-wide findings and limitations: According to the authors, only a limited number of new T cells may be recruited by each seasonal influenza vaccination.

The table lists this clonotype with a few counts. Its antigen is still unknown. Qualities for individual bases were not recorded, and no much larger clone is one base off. The method behind the library was RT-PCR. TCRdb lists the instrument as Illumina HiSeq 2500. The raw public reads went through TCRdb reprocessing: fastp at Q25, MiXCR clone calling, in-frame beta chains kept. Entries are consolidated by CDR3 protein sequence, retaining the most common genes and DNA. For this sample there are a few hundred thousand distinct CDR3 sequences; 12% appear just once. Over 6.5% of the sample rests with the top ten. Including cysteine and phenylalanine, the CDR3 has 18 amino acids. Only the CDR3 DNA stays, 54 bases, in frame from base 1. Looking up the germline V gene yields CDR1 SGHAT and CDR2 FQNNGV. Relative to germline, V is 0 bases shorter and J is 0 bases shorter, with 17 bases between their ends.

The chain is encoded by TRBV11-2 joined to TRBJ1-1, with the D gene uncertain. The sample here was non-naive T cells sorted from PBMCs, taken 14 to 15 days before vaccination. This sample's cell subset or site label indicates: memory T cell fraction. The receptor was isolated from a man in his forties or fifties who received an inactivated influenza vaccine. Donor details come from another sample of the same person, matched by shared clones. The DNA sequence is TGTGCCAGCAGCTTAGATCCTACGTTCGGCCCCATGAACACTGAAGCTTTCTTT. It encodes CASSLDPTFGPMNTEAFF.